The rows below give T cell receptor beta chains drawn from one sample of a study of blood T cell repertoires in COVID-19. Some clones are missing from TCRdb's copy, which holds only in-frame ones; the method was immunoSEQ multiplex PCR. The table lists a few hundred thousand clones, approximately 90% of them singletons. The sample comprised PBMCs or T cells enriched from blood (not recorded which). The receptors come from a woman aged 18-29 years who had recovered from COVID-19. Both conserved end residues are part of each CDR3. Each record gives: J gene, V gene, clone size, D gene, CDR3 protein. A D gene is named only where the DNA matches it firmly. Rows may omit the clone size; those that give it use once, few, many or a size class.

TRBJ1-2,TRBV6-2/TRBV6-3,.,TRBD1,CASSSHLTGQATYGYTF
TRBJ2-1,TRBV3-1/TRBV3-2,.,.,CASSQFGVNEQFF
TRBJ2-5,TRBV9,.,TRBD2,CASSGSLAGEETQYF
TRBJ2-1,TRBV18,.,TRBD2,CASSPLPGGGDNEQFF
TRBJ1-2,TRBV27,.,.,CASSSYLGGADGYGYTF
TRBJ2-5,TRBV28,.,TRBD2,CASSFSGRAGETQYF
TRBJ1-5,TRBV10-3,once,.,CAIRGSPDQPQHF
TRBJ2-5,TRBV3-1/TRBV3-2,.,.,CASSQLQEETQYF
TRBJ2-5,TRBV10-1,once,TRBD2,CASSEGGLAGVGETQYF
TRBJ1-2,TRBV10-1,.,.,CASSGDARGIRSNYGYTF
TRBJ1-6,TRBV9,.,.,CASSVGGGNNSPLHF
TRBJ1-1,TRBV3-1/TRBV3-2,.,.,CASSQGGGSTEAFF
TRBJ1-5,TRBV6-5,.,TRBD1,CAIQGQVNQPQHF
TRBJ2-7,TRBV10-1,.,TRBD1,CASSRTGNEQYF
TRBJ2-2,TRBV6-5,.,TRBD2,CASRSGLALTGELFF
TRBJ1-5,TRBV2,.,.,CASSEFYFGQPQHF
TRBJ1-3,TRBV5-1,.,TRBD1,CASSLAPGQDYSGNTIYF
TRBJ2-7,TRBV7-9,.,.,CASSLRAGNSGSYEQYF
TRBJ1-4,TRBV30,.,.,CAWNIGAGINEKLFF
TRBJ2-7,TRBV28,once,TRBD1,CASSFPRTGRYEQYF
TRBJ2-1,TRBV2,.,TRBD2,CASRPGLPKNEQFF
TRBJ2-7,TRBV14,.,.,CASSQDLGKYYEQYF
TRBJ1-2,TRBV9,.,.,CASSVVGGRSYGYTF
TRBJ2-1,TRBV27,.,TRBD2,CASKRREGGNEQFF
TRBJ1-5,TRBV27,.,TRBD1,CASGGGTGGDQPQHF
TRBJ1-6,TRBV5-5,.,TRBD1,CASSTGTGESPLHF